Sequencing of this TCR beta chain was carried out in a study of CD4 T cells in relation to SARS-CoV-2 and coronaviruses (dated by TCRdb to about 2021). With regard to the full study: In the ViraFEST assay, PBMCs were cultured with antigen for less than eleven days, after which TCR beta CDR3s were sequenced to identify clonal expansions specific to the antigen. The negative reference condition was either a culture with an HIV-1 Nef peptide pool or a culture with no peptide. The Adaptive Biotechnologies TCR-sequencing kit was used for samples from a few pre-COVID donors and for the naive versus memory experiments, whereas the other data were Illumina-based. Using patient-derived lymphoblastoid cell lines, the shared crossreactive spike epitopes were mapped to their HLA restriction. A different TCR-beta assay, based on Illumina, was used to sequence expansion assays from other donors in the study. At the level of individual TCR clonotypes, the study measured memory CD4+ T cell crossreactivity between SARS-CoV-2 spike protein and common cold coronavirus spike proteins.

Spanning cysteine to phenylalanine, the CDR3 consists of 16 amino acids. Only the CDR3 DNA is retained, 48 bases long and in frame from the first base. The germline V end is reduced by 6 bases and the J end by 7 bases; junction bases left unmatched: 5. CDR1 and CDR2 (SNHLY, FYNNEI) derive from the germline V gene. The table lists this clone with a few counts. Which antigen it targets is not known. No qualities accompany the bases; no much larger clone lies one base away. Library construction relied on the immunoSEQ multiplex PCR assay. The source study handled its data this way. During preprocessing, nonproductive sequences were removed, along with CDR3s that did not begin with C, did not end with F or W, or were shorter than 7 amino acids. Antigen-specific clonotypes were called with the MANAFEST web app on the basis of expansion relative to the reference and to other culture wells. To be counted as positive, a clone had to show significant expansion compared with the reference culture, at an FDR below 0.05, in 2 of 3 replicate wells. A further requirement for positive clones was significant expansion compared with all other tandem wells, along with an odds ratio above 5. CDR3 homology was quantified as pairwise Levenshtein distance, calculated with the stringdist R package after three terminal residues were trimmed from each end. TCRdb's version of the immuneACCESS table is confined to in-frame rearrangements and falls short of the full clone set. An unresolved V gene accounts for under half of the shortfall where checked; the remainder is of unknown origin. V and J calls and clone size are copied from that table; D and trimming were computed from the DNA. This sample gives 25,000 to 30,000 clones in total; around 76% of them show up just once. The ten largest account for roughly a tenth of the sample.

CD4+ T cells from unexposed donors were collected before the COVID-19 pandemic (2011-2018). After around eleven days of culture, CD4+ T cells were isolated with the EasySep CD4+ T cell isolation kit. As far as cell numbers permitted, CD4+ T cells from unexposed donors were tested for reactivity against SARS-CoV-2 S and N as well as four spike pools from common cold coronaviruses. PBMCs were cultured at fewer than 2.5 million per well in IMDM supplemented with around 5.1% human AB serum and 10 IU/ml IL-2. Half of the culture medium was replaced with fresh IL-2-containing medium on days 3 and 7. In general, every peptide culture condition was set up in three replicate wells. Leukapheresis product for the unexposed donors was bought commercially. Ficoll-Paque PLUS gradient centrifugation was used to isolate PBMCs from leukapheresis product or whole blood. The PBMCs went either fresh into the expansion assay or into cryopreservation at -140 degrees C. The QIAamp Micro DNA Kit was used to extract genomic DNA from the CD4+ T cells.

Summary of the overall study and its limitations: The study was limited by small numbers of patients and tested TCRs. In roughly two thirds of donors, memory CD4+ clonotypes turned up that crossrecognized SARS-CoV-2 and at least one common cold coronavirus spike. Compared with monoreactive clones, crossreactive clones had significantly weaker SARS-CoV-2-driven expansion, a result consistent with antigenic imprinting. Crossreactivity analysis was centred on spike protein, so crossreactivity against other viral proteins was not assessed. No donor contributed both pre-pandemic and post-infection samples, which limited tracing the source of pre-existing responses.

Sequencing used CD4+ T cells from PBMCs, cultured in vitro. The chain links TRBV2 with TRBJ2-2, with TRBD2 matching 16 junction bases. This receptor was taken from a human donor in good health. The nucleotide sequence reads TGTGCCAGCAGCGGGACTAGCGGGAGGGCGAACGGGGAGCTGTTTTTT. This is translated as CASSGTSGRANGELFF.